Listed below are T cell receptor beta chains from one sample, sequenced in a study of cytomegalovirus exposure and HLA in healthy donors. TCRdb's table, derived via immunoSEQ multiplex PCR, lists solely in-frame clones and lacks some. This sample carries approximately 300,000 clones, approximately 84% of them seen once, and the ten largest clones take approximately 2%. Sequenced material: PBMCs. Receptors originate from a woman aged 40 to 55 in good health and CMV-seropositive. Each CDR3 is given with its conserved first and last residue. D genes are given only for firm matches.

d_gene: .; j_gene: TRBJ1-6; v_gene: TRBV30; CDR3aa: CAWSLTGRHNSPLHF
d_gene: TRBD2; j_gene: TRBJ2-3; v_gene: TRBV9; CDR3aa: CASSTSGRAERTDTQYF
d_gene: .; j_gene: TRBJ2-5; v_gene: TRBV28; CDR3aa: CASSLSSGGQETQYF
d_gene: .; j_gene: TRBJ2-1; v_gene: TRBV21-1; CDR3aa: CASSPIGRTNEQFF
d_gene: TRBD1; j_gene: TRBJ2-7; v_gene: TRBV5-6; CDR3aa: CASSAELGQGWEQYF
d_gene: .; j_gene: TRBJ2-2; v_gene: TRBV9; CDR3aa: CASSPTPANTGELFF
d_gene: TRBD2; j_gene: TRBJ2-3; v_gene: TRBV27; CDR3aa: CASSPSFVGLAVSGTDTQYF
d_gene: .; j_gene: TRBJ1-5; v_gene: TRBV19; CDR3aa: CASSASGDGQPQHF
d_gene: TRBD2; j_gene: TRBJ2-1; v_gene: TRBV4-3; CDR3aa: CASSQVVLAAHNEQFF
d_gene: TRBD2; j_gene: TRBJ2-1; v_gene: TRBV5-6; CDR3aa: CASSFYRAGGPYNEQFF
d_gene: .; j_gene: TRBJ1-3; v_gene: TRBV6-5; CDR3aa: CASSYVRGAGNTIYF